The entry that follows covers one T cell receptor (beta chain) sequence. V lost 0 bases to trimming and J lost 7 bases, with 17 bases between them. This CDR3 contains 15 residues. Looked up from germline, CDR1 is SGHRS and CDR2 is YFSETQ. Every one of the donors was a Caucasian adult that lived in Nashville, Tennessee. These data belong to a study of shared clonotypes between healthy human individuals. The method was immunoSEQ multiplex PCR; TCRdb's version includes in-frame clones alone and lacks a portion of them. The data contain roughly 700,000 clones, less than 95% of them singletons. Input material: memory CD8+ T cells from PBMCs. As to subset: CD45RO+ cells pooled with CCR7-negative TemRA cells. The V call is TRBV5-1, the J call TRBJ2-7, with no clear D. The sequence was obtained from a man younger than 35 in good health. Some clones in this sample may be carry-over from other donors' samples. This CDR3 reads CASSLGQPSFEEQYF. As DNA, the CDR3 is TGCGCCAGCAGCTTGGGGCAGCCTTCTTTCGAGGAGCAGTACTTC.